The clone carrying this T cell receptor (beta chain) showed up just a few times. Its cognate antigen is unknown. These data come from a study of human T cells and chemical hapten exposure. General observations from the study: Counts of expanded TCRs at PT1 were positively correlated with patch test score. The donors suffered from alopecia, so their immune response may not match that of healthy people.

The CDR3 sequence is 16 residues long. V shed 5 bases and J 3 bases; nucleotides not matched to a gene: 15. Per the germline V gene, CDR1 is GTSNPN and CDR2 is SVGIG (reference sequence). TCRdb used MiXCR to reprocess the RACE reads, holding one entry per CDR3 protein. Of 62,000 or so distinct CDR3 sequences detected, 10% to 11% appear once; the ten largest clones hold 4% to 6%. Sample time point: pre-sensitization, week 0. Treatment in this sample: therapeutic diphenylcyclopropenone sensitization with weekly scalp DPC. The source material was whole blood, sampled in connection with sensitization to the hapten diphenylcyclopropenone (DPC). The chain uses TRBV30 and TRBJ1-1; 7 nucleotides agree with TRBD1. This TCR was sampled from a woman aged 45-65 years with alopecia areata. Some clones in this sample may be carry-over from other donors' samples. CDR3 bases: TGTGCCTGGGGTACAACATCCGGGACAGAAGACACTGAAGCTTTCTTT. The encoded protein is CAWGTTSGTEDTEAFF.